Following are 14 T cell receptor beta chains from one sample sequenced in a study of T cells after yellow fever vaccination. TCRdb fed the 5' RACE reads into MiXCR, producing one record per CDR3 protein. The sample holds 610,000 or so distinct CDR3 sequences; about 12% are singletons and the top ten take about 15%. Sequencing used PBMCs, obtained on the day of the yellow fever booster vaccination. Receptors originate from a man aged 25 to 40 who received the YFV17D yellow fever vaccine.

The chain joins TRBV5-1 to TRBJ2-2; 8 bases line up with TRBD2. The germline gives CDR1 SGHRS, CDR2 YFSETQ. The ends lost 0 bases at V and 4 bases at J; junction bases unmatched: 5. The CDR3 spans 16 residues. CDR3 DNA sequence: TGCGCCAGCAGCTTGGATGCGGGAGGCCTCACCGGGGAGCTGTTTTTT. Protein: CASSLDAGGLTGELFF.

The chain recombines TRBV3-1 with TRBJ2-3, with a tentative D call TRBD2 (6 bases). This CDR3 is 16 amino acids long. Germline V lookup: CDR1 LGHDT, CDR2 YNNKEL (reference sequence). V was cut by 6 bases and J by 2 bases, with 18 bases left in between. The CDR3 is CASSRVAGSLTDTQYF. In DNA form, the CDR3 reads TGTGCCAGCAGTCGCGTGGCGGGAAGTCTCACAGATACGCAGTATTTT.

The chain has TRBV12-3 or TRBV12-4 and TRBJ2-1; D may correspond to TRBD1 or TRBD2 (7 bases each). V was pared by 3 bases and J by 5 bases, with 14 bases between. This CDR3 spans 15 amino acids. In nucleotides, the CDR3 is TGTGCCAGCAGTTTGGGACTACAGGGGAACAATGAGCAGTTCTTC. This encodes CASSLGLQGNNEQFF.

The chain combines TRBV27 with TRBJ1-1, with a weak D call TRBD1 (6 bases). V lost 6 bases and J 4 bases, leaving 15 bases between the germline ends. Germline V CDR1 and CDR2: MNHEY, SMNVEV (reference sequence). This CDR3 is built from 14 residues. CDR3 sequence (DNA): TGTGCCAGCAGCACTTCGGGGGCCTTCACTGAAGCTTTCTTT. Its translation: CASSTSGAFTEAFF.

This clonotype was recorded a few times. The rearrangement joins TRBV27 to TRBJ1-1, with 7 bases aligning to TRBD1. This CDR3 is built from 14 residues. Germline lookup yields CDR1 MNHEY and CDR2 SMNVEV (reference sequence). The V gene end was trimmed by 6 bases and the J gene end by 11 bases; junction bases not matched to a gene: 15. The CDR3 DNA follows: TGTGCCAGCAGAGGGGGCGGGGAGGGGGCCCTGGCTTTCTTT. The encoded protein is CASRGGGEGALAFF.

This clonotype was found a few times. This chain joins TRBV28 and TRBJ2-1; TRBD2 aligns across 9 bases. The CDR3 has 16 amino acids. Germline trimming cut 4 bases from V and 4 bases from J; bases unmatched to any gene: 8. The germline CDR1 and CDR2 sequences are MDHEN and SYDVKM. CDR3 in amino acids: CASSSPAGGVYNEQFF. The CDR3 DNA reads as TGTGCCAGCAGTTCCCCAGCGGGAGGCGTATACAATGAGCAGTTCTTC.

The chain recombines TRBV5-1 with TRBJ1-2; D might be TRBD1 (5 bases). From germline, CDR1 is SGHRS and CDR2 YFSETQ. Deletions cut 0 bases from V and 8 bases from J, with 14 bases between. The CDR3 sequence is 14 residues long. CDR3 coding DNA: TGCGCCAGCAGCTTGGTTGGCCAGGGTGAAGGCTACACCTTC. Protein sequence: CASSLVGQGEGYTF.

This clonotype has a handful of counts. V gene TRBV2 combines with J gene TRBJ2-6; TRBD2 agrees at 13 bases. Germline V gene sequence: CDR1 SNHLY, CDR2 FYNNEI. V lost 5 bases, J lost 4 bases, and 8 bases stayed unmatched. There are 18 residues in the CDR3. The CDR3 DNA reads as TGTGCCAGCAGTACAGGACTAGCGGGAGCTCCGGGGGCCAACGTCCTGACTTTC. This sequence encodes CASSTGLAGAPGANVLTF.

In its sample, this clonotype was seen a few times. The V gene is TRBV27, the J gene TRBJ1-1; D ambiguous. V lost 7 bases and J lost 0, with 6 bases in between. The germline gives CDR1 MNHEY, CDR2 SMNVEV (reference sequence). The CDR3 is made up of 12 amino acids. In DNA, the CDR3 is TGTGCCAGCATGTCGGTGAACACTGAAGCTTTCTTT. Protein sequence: CASMSVNTEAFF.

In this sample, this clonotype turned up a few times. The CDR3 sequence: CASSLEVKGINEQFF. CDR3 sequence (DNA): TGTGCCAGCAGCTTGGAGGTGAAGGGAATTAATGAGCAGTTCTTC. The chain links TRBV5-6 to TRBJ2-1, with no clear D. Looked up from germline, CDR1 is SGHDT and CDR2 is YYEEEE. Trimming removed 0 bases at V and 7 bases at J, with 14 bases between. The CDR3 contains 15 residues.

The chain carries TRBV5-6 and TRBJ2-1, with D possibly matching TRBD2 (6 bases). V was shortened by 1 base and J by 14 bases, with 10 bases between the two germline ends. The CDR3 is 11 residues long. The V gene's germline CDR1 is SGHDT and CDR2 YYEEEE. CDR3 DNA: TGTGCCAGCAGCTTGCGGGGGTTCAAGTTCTTC. As protein: CASSLRGFKFF.

The chain has TRBV10-3 and TRBJ2-1; TRBD2 matches at 9 bases. This CDR3 spans 15 amino acids. In germline, CDR1 is ENHRY, CDR2 SYGVKD. The junction had 4 bases not matched to a gene; V was cut back by 4 bases and J by 3 bases. CDR3 DNA sequence: TGTGCCATCAGTGGAGGACTAGCGCGCTACAATGAGCAGTTCTTC. Encoded protein: CAISGGLARYNEQFF.

The J gene is TRBJ2-7, the V gene TRBV4-2; a possible D gene is TRBD2 (6 bases). The CDR3 sequence is 19 residues long. Germline V lookup: CDR1 LGHNA, CDR2 YNFKEQ. V shed 4 bases and J shed 0 bases, with 25 bases lying between them. CDR3 loop: CASSPRGLAGVKSSYEQYF. In nucleotides, the CDR3 is TGTGCCAGCAGCCCCCGGGGGTTGGCTGGGGTTAAAAGCTCCTACGAGCAGTACTTC.

This clonotype turned up a few times. The V gene is TRBV5-1, the J gene TRBJ1-2, with 7 bases lining up with TRBD1. V trimming: 4 bases; J trimming: 5 bases; junction bases outside the gene matches: 11. The CDR3 spans 15 residues. Germline V gene lookup returns CDR1 SGHRS and CDR2 YFSETQ. CDR3: CASSDAGQARYGYTF. The CDR3 region has the DNA TGCGCCAGCAGCGACGCTGGACAGGCACGTTATGGCTACACCTTC.